This T cell receptor beta chain was sequenced for a study of OX40 agonist ivuxolimab in advanced cancers. Overall study results and limits: Circulating CD4+ and CD8+ T cells showed clonal expansion by week 6 at 0.1 to 3.0 mg/kg.

The germline V gene has CDR1 MNHEY and CDR2 SVGAGI. The CDR3 is 15 amino acids. V lost 0 bases, J lost 4 bases, and 12 bases lay in between. No patient had autoimmune disease or received systemic immunosuppression. A note on this clone: Its antigen is not identified.

TCRdb's table, derived via immunoSEQ multiplex PCR, lists solely in-frame clones and lacks some. The sample holds some 90,000 clones; around 91% are singletons and the top ten take 0.81%. The specimen comprised CD4+ or CD8+ T cells sorted from blood, sampled in a trial of the OX40 agonist ivuxolimab. The origin of this receptor is an adult with an advanced solid tumor such as melanoma, head and neck, liver or kidney cancer. The chain employs TRBV6-5 and TRBJ2-5; D is possibly TRBD2 (6 bases). In DNA, the CDR3 is TGTGCCAGCAGTTACTCAGTCGTGGGGGGAGAGACCCAGTACTTC. Amino acid sequence: CASSYSVVGGETQYF.